Sequencing of this T cell receptor (beta chain) was carried out in a study of blood T cell dynamics during melanoma immunotherapy. Study-level results: Whether repertoire-driving clones were melanoma-specific could not be determined. PBMC repertoires of eventual disease-control patients split at W3 into clonality or diversity gains.

CDR1 and CDR2 from the germline V gene are WNHNN and SYGVQD (reference sequence). Trimming pared 8 bases from V and 7 bases from J, leaving 12 bases between. The CDR3 extends over 12 amino acids. A fixed DNA input of around 0.35 ug was used per bulk PBMC sample. Libraries were prepared by immunoSEQ multiplex PCR; TCRdb keeps only in-frame clonotypes and omits some of them. The table shows approximately 13,000 clones, with about 86% occurring only once. As regards this clone: Its antigen is currently unknown.

Stated time point: pre-treatment baseline. This chain joins TRBV10-1 and TRBJ2-1, with unresolved D. This specimen consisted of blood, obtained from a patient treated with checkpoint blockade. The clonotype originates from a human donor with melanoma. The CDR3 loop reads CASSKWGNEQFF. The CDR3 DNA sequence: TGCGCCAGCTCCAAGTGGGGTAATGAGCAGTTCTTC.